These T cell receptor beta chains were read from a single sample in a study of tumor and adjacent non-tumor tissue in lung cancer. TCRdb ran MiXCR on the multiplex PCR reads and lists one entry per CDR3 protein. This sample carries 85,000 to 100,000 distinct CDR3 sequences, around 64% of them seen once, and the ten largest clones take around 20%. What was sequenced was lung tumor tissue. These receptors were obtained from a man aged 60 to 75 with non-small cell lung cancer. Each CDR3 is given with its conserved first and last residue. Each record gives: CDR3 protein, CDR3 DNA, D gene, V gene, J gene, clone size. D genes are given only for firm matches. Not all rows give a size; the values are once, few, many and, for expanded clones, a class.

CDR3aa: CVSRQPWNNQPQHF
CDR3nt: TGTGTCAGCAGGCAGCCCTGGAACAATCAGCCCCAGCATTTT
d_gene: .
v_gene: TRBV28
j_gene: TRBJ1-5
abundance: .

CDR3aa: CASGRLRGRTEAFF
CDR3nt: TGTGCCAGCGGACGACTAAGGGGCAGAACTGAAGCTTTCTTC
d_gene: .
v_gene: TRBV6-5
j_gene: TRBJ1-1
abundance: .

CDR3aa: CASSLLGKTGYTF
CDR3nt: TGTGCCAGCAGTTTATTGGGGAAAACAGGCTACACCTTC
d_gene: .
v_gene: TRBV11-2
j_gene: TRBJ1-2
abundance: few

CDR3aa: CASSVSGQQNEKLFF
CDR3nt: TGTGCCAGCAGCGTCTCGGGACAGCAAAATGAAAAACTGTTTTTT
d_gene: TRBD1
v_gene: TRBV9
j_gene: TRBJ1-4
abundance: .

CDR3aa: CTSSLSACETEAFF
CDR3nt: TGTACTAGCAGCTTATCGGCGTGCGAGACTGAAGCTTTCTTT
d_gene: .
v_gene: TRBV11-1
j_gene: TRBJ1-1
abundance: few

CDR3aa: CSASDGVLNQPQHF
CDR3nt: TGCAGTGCTAGTGATGGGGTACTTAATCAGCCACAGCATTTT
d_gene: .
v_gene: TRBV20-1
j_gene: TRBJ1-5
abundance: .

CDR3aa: CATSDPNRGGYSYTF
CDR3nt: TGTGCCACCAGCGACCCAAACAGGGGTGGATATAGCTACACCTTC
d_gene: TRBD1
v_gene: TRBV24-1
j_gene: TRBJ1-2
abundance: .

CDR3aa: CASSSPIDFNTVELFF
CDR3nt: TGTGCCAGCAGTTCCCCGATAGATTTTAACACCGTGGAGCTGTTTTTT
d_gene: .
v_gene: TRBV12-3/TRBV12-4
j_gene: TRBJ2-2
abundance: .

CDR3aa: CASIPSGATYNEKFF
CDR3nt: TGTGCCAGCATACCTAGCGGGGCAACGTACAATGAGAAGTTCTTC
d_gene: TRBD2
v_gene: TRBV28
j_gene: TRBJ2-1
abundance: .

CDR3aa: CASSYEGKNEQFF
CDR3nt: TGTGCCAGCAGTTATGAGGGTAAGAATGAGCAGTTCTTC
d_gene: .
v_gene: TRBV6-6
j_gene: TRBJ2-1
abundance: many